What follows are 13 T cell receptor beta chains derived from one specimen sequenced in a study of blood T cell repertoires in COVID-19. Repertoires were generated with immunoSEQ multiplex PCR, while TCRdb's copy carries only in-frame clones and drops some. The top ten hold 1.5% to 2% of the sample, which has approximately 310,000 clones, 85% seen once. Sequencing was carried out using PBMCs or T cells enriched from blood (not recorded which). The receptors shown here come from a woman in her thirties who had been exposed to COVID-19.

The chain carries TRBV7-2 and TRBJ2-1, with 7 bases lining up with TRBD2. The CDR3 extends over 15 amino acids. Trimming cost V 5 bases and J 2 bases; bases outside gene matches: 6. In germline, CDR1 is SGHTA, CDR2 FQGNSA. CDR3 protein: CASSALAGPYNEQFF. The CDR3 nucleotides are TGTGCCAGCAGCGCGTTAGCGGGCCCCTACAATGAGCAGTTCTTC.

The chain employs TRBV2 and TRBJ2-3, with 8 bases fitting TRBD2. Trimming cost V 4 bases and J 5 bases; bases outside gene matches: 5. Germline assignment: CDR1 SNHLY and CDR2 FYNNEI. The CDR3 contains 14 residues. The CDR3 loop is CASSARGAGDTQYF. The CDR3 DNA reads TGTGCCAGCAGTGCGCGGGGGGCAGGAGATACGCAGTATTTT.

This CDR3 reads CASGGEGYTF. The CDR3 DNA is TGTGCTAGTGGCGGTGAAGGCTACACCTTC. The V call is TRBV12-5, the J call TRBJ1-2, with no clear D. Trimming removed 6 bases from V and 8 bases from J, with 7 bases in between. The CDR3 is 10 residues long. Germline CDR1 is LGHNT and CDR2 is FRNRAP.

This rearrangement joins TRBV7-3 to TRBJ1-1; no definite D call. The length of the CDR3 is 12 residues. V was shortened by 3 bases and J by 11 bases, with 13 bases between the two germline ends. CDR1 and CDR2 from the germline V gene are SGHTA and FQGTGA. The CDR3 bases are TGTGCCAGCAGCTTCGAGGGAGGGCCGGCTTTCTTT. This encodes CASSFEGGPAFF.

This chain links TRBV7-2 with TRBJ2-7, with TRBD1 matching over 7 bases. The CDR3 covers 15 residues. Germline V CDR1 and CDR2: SGHTA, FQGNSA. V shed 5 bases, J shed 4 bases, and the junction held 11 bases outside the gene matches. Here the CDR3 DNA reads TGTGCCAGCAGCCCGGACCGACAGGGTATTTACGAGCAGTACTTC. Encoded protein: CASSPDRQGIYEQYF.

This sequence joins TRBV28 and TRBJ1-6; D ambiguous. V was trimmed by 1 base and J by 2 bases, leaving 6 bases between them. The germline V gene has CDR1 MDHEN and CDR2 SYDVKM. The length of the CDR3 is 15 residues. CDR3 residues: CASSLSGPYNSPLHF. CDR3 DNA sequence: TGTGCCAGCAGTTTATCAGGTCCCTATAATTCACCCCTCCACTTT.

The V gene is TRBV10-3, the J gene TRBJ2-7, with TRBD1 matching over 7 bases. With V trimmed by 7 bases and J by 6 bases, 9 bases remained unmatched. There are 13 residues in the CDR3. CDR1 is ENHRY, CDR2 SYGVKD, per germline. As DNA, the CDR3 is TGTGCCATCAAGTTAACAGGGGAAGGCGAGCAGTACTTC. Its translation: CAIKLTGEGEQYF.

The chain couples TRBV5-4 to TRBJ2-1; 9 positions match TRBD1. With V trimmed by 2 bases and J by 3 bases, 6 bases remained unmatched. Germline CDR1 reads SGHNT; CDR2 reads YYREEE (reference sequence). This CDR3 region has 16 residues. CDR3 in DNA: TGTGCCAGCAGCTTCCCACAGGGGGCGAACTACAATGAGCAGTTCTTC. It yields the protein CASSFPQGANYNEQFF.

CDR3 coding DNA: TGTGCCAGCAGTGAACCTCCGCGGGGAGGCACAGATACGCAGTATTTT. Translated, it gives CASSEPPRGGTDTQYF. The chain recombines TRBV6-1 with TRBJ2-3; possible D gene TRBD2, 6 bases. This CDR3 region has 16 residues. The ends were cut back, 2 bases at V and 1 base at J, with 13 bases in the middle. The V gene's germline CDR1 is MNHNS and CDR2 SASEGT.

The rearrangement links TRBV7-8 to TRBJ1-1; D perhaps matches TRBD1 (5 bases). Trimming took 2 bases from V and 0 from J, leaving 19 bases between them. There are 18 residues in the CDR3. Germline lookup yields CDR1 SGHVS and CDR2 FQNEAQ. CDR3 DNA: TGTGCCAGCAGCTTACTCCAGGGCGGGGGGGGAATGAACACTGAAGCTTTCTTT. Translated: CASSLLQGGGGMNTEAFF.

This clone was picked up a small number of times. V gene TRBV7-3 combines with J gene TRBJ1-1; D is unclear. The CDR3 contains 13 residues. V lost 3 bases and J 1 base, leaving 6 bases between the germline ends. The germline CDR1 and CDR2 sequences are SGHTA and FQGTGA. CDR3 nucleotide sequence: TGTGCCAGCAGCTTGCAGGAGAACACTGAAGCTTTCTTT. Translation gives CASSLQENTEAFF.

Remarks on this clone: The sample carries other DNA sequences with the same CDR3. The chain is built from TRBV6-5 and TRBJ2-7; 8 bases are shared with TRBD1. This CDR3 comprises 14 residues. Trimming at V came to 6 bases and at J to 3 bases, leaving 7 bases not matched to a gene. The germline CDR1 and CDR2 sequences are MNHEY and SVGAGI. CDR3 residues: CASRPGQGYYEQYF. The CDR3 DNA follows: TGTGCCAGCAGACCAGGACAGGGCTACTACGAGCAGTACTTC.

This chain connects TRBV27 to TRBJ1-5; 9 bases fit TRBD1. This CDR3 is 14 amino acids long. In germline, CDR1 is MNHEY, CDR2 SMNVEV (reference sequence). V gave up 4 bases and J gave up 4 bases; unmatched junction bases: 2. The CDR3 DNA sequence: TGTGCCAGCAGTTGGGGGACAGGGAATCAGCCCCAGCATTTT. Its protein product is CASSWGTGNQPQHF.